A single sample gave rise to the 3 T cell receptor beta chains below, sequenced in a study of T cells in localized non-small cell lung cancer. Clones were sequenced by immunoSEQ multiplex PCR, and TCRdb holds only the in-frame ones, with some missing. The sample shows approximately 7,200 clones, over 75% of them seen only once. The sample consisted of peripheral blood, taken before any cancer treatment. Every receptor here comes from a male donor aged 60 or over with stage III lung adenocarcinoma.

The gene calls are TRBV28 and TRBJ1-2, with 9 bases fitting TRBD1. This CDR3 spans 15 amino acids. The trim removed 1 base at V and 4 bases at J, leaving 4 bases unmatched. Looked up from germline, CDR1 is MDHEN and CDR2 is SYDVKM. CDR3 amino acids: CASSLLTGGFYGYTF. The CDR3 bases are TGTGCCAGCAGTTTATTAACAGGGGGCTTCTATGGCTACACCTTC.

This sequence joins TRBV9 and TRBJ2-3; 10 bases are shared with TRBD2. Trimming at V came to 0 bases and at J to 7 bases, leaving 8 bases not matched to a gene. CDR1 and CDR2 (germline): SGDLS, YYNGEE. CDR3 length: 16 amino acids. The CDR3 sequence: CASSVASSGSGNTQYF. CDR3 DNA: TGTGCCAGCAGCGTAGCTTCTAGCGGGAGTGGGAATACGCAGTATTTT.

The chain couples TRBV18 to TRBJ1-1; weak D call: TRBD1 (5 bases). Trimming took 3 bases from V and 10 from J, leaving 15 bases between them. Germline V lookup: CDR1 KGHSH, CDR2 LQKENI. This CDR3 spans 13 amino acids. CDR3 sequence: CASSPQQDSRAFF. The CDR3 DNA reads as TGTGCCAGCTCACCTCAACAAGACAGTCGAGCTTTCTTT.